These T cell receptor beta chains were read from a single sample in a study of beta chain features in type 1 diabetes. Here immunoSEQ multiplex PCR was the method, and the copy in TCRdb shows in-frame clones only, minus some. The data contain about 390,000 clones, roughly 9.8% of them singletons. Sequencing was carried out using central memory CD4+ T cells from blood. The receptors derive from a young man with type 1 diabetes. Both conserved end residues are part of each CDR3. D genes are given only for firm matches. Clone size appears in some rows only: once, few, many, or a class for an expanded clone.

CDR3 DNA | CDR3 protein | D gene | J gene | V gene | clone size
TGTGCCAGCAGCTCGTACCAGGGTTGGGATGAGCAGTTCTTC | CASSSYQGWDEQFF | NA | TRBJ2-1 | TRBV7-2 | NA
TGTGCCAGCAATAACGGGGCTTTCACAGATACGCAGTATTTT | CASNNGAFTDTQYF | NA | TRBJ2-3 | TRBV6-1 | NA
TGTGCCAGCAGCTCAACGACTAGTTTCGCCTACGAGCAGTACTTC | CASSSTTSFAYEQYF | NA | TRBJ2-7 | TRBV7-3 | few
TGTGCCAGCAAGAGACAGGGCCATTTTAGCGGGAGCGCCGATACGCAGTATTTT | CASKRQGHFSGSADTQYF | TRBD2 | TRBJ2-3 | TRBV27 | NA
TGTGCCAGCAGCCCCCGAACCGGGGAGCTGTTTTTT | CASSPRTGELFF | NA | TRBJ2-2 | TRBV7-9 | NA
TGTGCCAGCAGCAGGACAGACTTCAACTATGGCTACACCTTC | CASSRTDFNYGYTF | NA | TRBJ1-2 | TRBV7-9 | NA
TGTGCCAGCAGTTTATCGGACTCCCGCGAGCAGTACTTC | CASSLSDSREQYF | NA | TRBJ2-7 | TRBV6-5 | NA
TGTGCCAGCAGCTTGAGGACTAGCGGGAGGGCCATCGGGCAGTACTTC | CASSLRTSGRAIGQYF | TRBD2 | TRBJ2-7 | TRBV5-4 | few
TGTGCCAGCAGAGGGACAGCCTGGGAGACCCAGTACTTC | CASRGTAWETQYF | TRBD1 | TRBJ2-5 | TRBV13 | NA
TGTGCCAGCAGCTTACGCCGAGGAGGCGAGCAGTACTTC | CASSLRRGGEQYF | NA | TRBJ2-7 | TRBV7-2 | few
TGTGCCAGCAGCCCTAGCGGGAGGGCCAACACCGGGGAGCTGTTTTTT | CASSPSGRANTGELFF | TRBD2 | TRBJ2-2 | TRBV27 | NA
TGTGCCAGCAATGAGGGCGGAACCTACGAGCAGTACTTC | CASNEGGTYEQYF | NA | TRBJ2-7 | TRBV2 | many
TGTGCCAGCTCACCGACAGAGAACTATGGCTACACCTTC | CASSPTENYGYTF | NA | TRBJ1-2 | TRBV18 | few
TGTGCCAGCAGCTTAAGTCAGCGACAGGACCAGGGGGCTTTCTTT | CASSLSQRQDQGAFF | NA | TRBJ1-1 | TRBV7-8 | few
TGTGCCAGCAGGGACCGGTCAGCCGTGGGGCGCGAGCAGTACTTC | CASRDRSAVGREQYF | NA | TRBJ2-7 | TRBV2 | NA
TGCGCCAGCAGCCGGGACAGGGACGAGCAGTACTTC | CASSRDRDEQYF | TRBD1 | TRBJ2-7 | TRBV5-1 | few
TGTGCCAGCAGTCCGCCGACAGGGCATCAGCCCCAGCATTTT | CASSPPTGHQPQHF | TRBD1 | TRBJ1-5 | TRBV28 | NA
TGTGCCAGCAGTACGAAGAGGACTGAAGCTTTCTTT | CASSTKRTEAFF | NA | TRBJ1-1 | TRBV6-1 | NA
TGCGCCAGCAGCATCCAACCGCCGACAGGGGACCTGAACACTGAAGCTTTCTTT | CASSIQPPTGDLNTEAFF | TRBD1 | TRBJ1-1 | TRBV5-1 | NA
TGTGCCACCAGCAGAGATCAAGGATGGGATGAAAAACTGTTTTTT | CATSRDQGWDEKLFF | NA | TRBJ1-4 | TRBV15 | many
TGTGCCAGCAGCTTAGAACATGGAGGGCTAGCTAACACCGGGGAGCTGTTTTTT | CASSLEHGGLANTGELFF | NA | TRBJ2-2 | TRBV11-2 | few
TGCAGCGTCAACTTACAAGAGACCCAGTACTTC | CSVNLQETQYF | NA | TRBJ2-5 | TRBV29-1 | few
TGTGCCAGCAGGACAGGGTGGTGGGGCACAGATACGCAGTATTTT | CASRTGWWGTDTQYF | TRBD1 | TRBJ2-3 | TRBV6-1 | NA
TGTGCTAGCAGCTTAGAATTCCAAGAGACCCAGTACTTC | CASSLEFQETQYF | NA | TRBJ2-5 | TRBV7-9 | NA
TGTGCCAGCAGTATTGCCGACAACTACGAGCAGTACTTC | CASSIADNYEQYF | NA | TRBJ2-7 | TRBV6-5 | NA
TGTGCCAGCAGTTTAGGGTCGACAGGGACCTCTTACGCTTTCTTT | CASSLGSTGTSYAFF | TRBD1 | TRBJ1-1 | TRBV28 | few
TGTGCCACCAGCAGGAACTCCTACGAGCAGTACTTC | CATSRNSYEQYF | NA | TRBJ2-7 | TRBV15 | NA
TGTGCCAGCAGCGTCGCCGGGACAGGGGATAACTATGGCTACACCTTC | CASSVAGTGDNYGYTF | TRBD1 | TRBJ1-2 | TRBV28 | few
TGTGCCAGCAGTTTACCACGGACAGGGGGACAGCCCCAGCATTTT | CASSLPRTGGQPQHF | TRBD1 | TRBJ1-5 | TRBV28 | few
TGTGCCAGCAGTAGGGACCGGCAAGAGACCCAGTACTTC | CASSRDRQETQYF | NA | TRBJ2-5 | TRBV6-5 | NA
TGTGCCGCCACGATGGGCGGGACAGCACAAGAGACCCAGTACTTC | CAATMGGTAQETQYF | NA | TRBJ2-5 | TRBV28 | few
TGTGCCAGCAGTCCCCCGGGGTACGACGAGCAGTACTTC | CASSPPGYDEQYF | NA | TRBJ2-7 | TRBV6-5 | NA
TGTGCCAGCAGAGGGGACGGGGCCCAGGGGCCCCAGCATTTT | CASRGDGAQGPQHF | NA | TRBJ1-5 | TRBV6-5 | few
TGTGCCAGCAGAGGCCCGGGACAGGGAGGCGAGCAGTACTTC | CASRGPGQGGEQYF | TRBD1 | TRBJ2-7 | TRBV6-1 | few
TGTGCCAGCAGTTACTCAACAGCGTCGAACACTGAAGCTTTCTTT | CASSYSTASNTEAFF | NA | TRBJ1-1 | TRBV6-5 | NA
TGTGCCAGTCAGGCCTCTTACTCTGGGGCCAACGTCCTGACTTTC | CASQASYSGANVLTF | NA | TRBJ2-6 | TRBV19 | NA
TGTGCCACCAGCAGAGATGCCTTATCGAATGAGCAGTTCTTC | CATSRDALSNEQFF | NA | TRBJ2-1 | TRBV15 | few
TGTGCCAGCAGCACGACAGGACTTCTGAGAGGCGAGCAGTACTTC | CASSTTGLLRGEQYF | NA | TRBJ2-7 | TRBV27 | NA
TGTGCCAGCAGCTCACAGGGGTTGACAGATACGCAGTATTTT | CASSSQGLTDTQYF | TRBD1 | TRBJ2-3 | TRBV7-8 | few
TGTGCCAGCAGCTCAGGGGGTGGCTACACCTTC | CASSSGGGYTF | TRBD1 | TRBJ1-2 | TRBV7-3 | many
TGTGCCAGCAGACCACAGGGGTATGGCTACACCTTC | CASRPQGYGYTF | TRBD1 | TRBJ1-2 | TRBV28 | few
TGTGCCAGCAGTTTAAGCGAGCGGGCCTACAATGAGCAGTTCTTC | CASSLSERAYNEQFF | NA | TRBJ2-1 | TRBV27 | few
TGTGCCAGCAGCTTAGATGGGGCGTTTGAAGCTTTCTTT | CASSLDGAFEAFF | NA | TRBJ1-1 | TRBV7-9 | few
TGTGCCAGCAGTGACTCGTGGGGCACTGAAGCTTTCTTT | CASSDSWGTEAFF | NA | TRBJ1-1 | TRBV6-4 | NA
TGCGCCAGCAGCCAAAAACCGGGACTAACAGATACGCAGTATTTT | CASSQKPGLTDTQYF | TRBD2 | TRBJ2-3 | TRBV7-3 | NA
TGTGCCTGGAGTCCTGGGACCGGAAACACCATATATTTT | CAWSPGTGNTIYF | NA | TRBJ1-3 | TRBV30 | few
TGCGCCAGCAGTGAGTCGGGTGATGAGCAGTTCTTC | CASSESGDEQFF | NA | TRBJ2-1 | TRBV10-2 | few
TGTGCCAGCAGTTACCCACAGGGGACAGCGAAAACTGAAGCTTTCTTT | CASSYPQGTAKTEAFF | TRBD1 | TRBJ1-1 | TRBV6-6 | NA
TGTGCCAGCAGTTTAAAGTTTTTTGTAGCAAAAACCGGCAATGAGCAGTTCTTC | CASSLKFFVAKTGNEQFF | NA | TRBJ2-1 | TRBV27 | NA
TGTGCCAGCACCCCGCCCACTTCCTACAATGAGCAGTTCTTC | CASTPPTSYNEQFF | NA | TRBJ2-1 | TRBV7-8 | NA
TGTGCCAGTAGTATTAGCGCGCTCGACTCCTACAATGAGCAGTTCTTC | CASSISALDSYNEQFF | NA | TRBJ2-1 | TRBV19 | NA
TGTGCCACCAGTGACCCGGCAGAGACCCAGTACTTC | CATSDPAETQYF | NA | TRBJ2-5 | TRBV2 | NA
TGTGCCAGCAGTAAACAGGGTAGCATTCAGTACTTC | CASSKQGSIQYF | NA | TRBJ2-4 | TRBV28 | NA
TGTGCCAGCAGCCGGCCGGGACAGGGTAGGAATGAGCAGTTCTTC | CASSRPGQGRNEQFF | TRBD1 | TRBJ2-1 | TRBV11-2 | NA
TGCGCCAGCAGCCAGGGAGGGCCGTACGAGCAGTACTTC | CASSQGGPYEQYF | TRBD2 | TRBJ2-7 | TRBV5-1 | few
TGTGCCAGCAGCTTTGGGCCAGGGAACCAGGACACCATATATTTT | CASSFGPGNQDTIYF | NA | TRBJ1-3 | TRBV7-2 | many
TGCGCCAGCAGCTTGCGACAGGTTACAATGTTGGAGCAGTTCTTC | CASSLRQVTMLEQFF | NA | TRBJ2-1 | TRBV5-1 | NA
TGTGCCAGCAGTTACTCGATAGGACAGTATGGCTACACCTTC | CASSYSIGQYGYTF | NA | TRBJ1-2 | TRBV6-5 | few
TGCAGTGCCCGTGGGAGTGCTGAGCAGTTCTTC | CSARGSAEQFF | NA | TRBJ2-1 | TRBV20-1 | few